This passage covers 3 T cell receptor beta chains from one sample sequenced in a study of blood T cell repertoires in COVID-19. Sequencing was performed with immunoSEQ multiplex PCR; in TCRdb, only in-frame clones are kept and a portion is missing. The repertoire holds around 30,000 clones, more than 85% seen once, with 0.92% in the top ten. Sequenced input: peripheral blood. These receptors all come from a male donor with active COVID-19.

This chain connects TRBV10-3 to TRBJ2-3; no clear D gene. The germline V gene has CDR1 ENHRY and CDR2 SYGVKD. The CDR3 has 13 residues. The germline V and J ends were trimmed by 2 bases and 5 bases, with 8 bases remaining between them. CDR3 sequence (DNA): TGTGCCATCAGTGAGGCAACGGGAGATACGCAGTATTTT. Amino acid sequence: CAISEATGDTQYF.

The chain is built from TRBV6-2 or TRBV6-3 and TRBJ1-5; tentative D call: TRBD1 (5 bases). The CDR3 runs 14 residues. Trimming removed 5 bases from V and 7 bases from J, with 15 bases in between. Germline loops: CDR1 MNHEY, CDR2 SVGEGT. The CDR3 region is CASSDFTGFQPQHF. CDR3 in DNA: TGTGCCAGCAGTGACTTTACAGGTTTCCAGCCCCAGCATTTT.

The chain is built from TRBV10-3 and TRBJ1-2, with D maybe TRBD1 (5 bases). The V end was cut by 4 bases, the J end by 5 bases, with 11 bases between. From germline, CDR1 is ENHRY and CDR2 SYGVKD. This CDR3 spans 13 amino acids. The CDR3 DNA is TGTGCCATCAGTGCAGCGGGGGAGTATGGCTACACCTTC. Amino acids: CAISAAGEYGYTF.